This T cell receptor beta chain was sequenced for a study of CD8 T cells in Susac syndrome. Whole-study results and caveats: Clonal expansion was missing from Susac syndrome CD4+ T cell repertoires.

RNA in amounts of about 0.5 to 1 ug was reverse transcribed with random hexamers. TCRdb called the immunoSEQ multiplex PCR reads again in MiXCR, with one record for every CDR3 protein. The table lists 95,000 to 150,000 distinct CDR3 sequences, over 90% of them singletons. On this clonotype: Its antigen is as yet unknown.

The diagnostic criteria for definite or probable disease, as recently defined, were met by the patients with Susac syndrome. Purification of the CD8+ and CD4+ T cells relied on negative isolation, and TEMRA cells underwent FACS enrichment. CDR3 size: 12 residues. The germline V gene has CDR1 GTSNPN and CDR2 SVGIG (reference sequence). V lost 0 bases, J lost 10 bases, and 10 bases lay in between. The rearrangement uses TRBV30 and TRBJ2-1; no reliable D call. The TCR sequence derives from a human donor with Susac syndrome. Sequencing input: CD4+ T cells from PBMCs. CDR3 nucleotides: TGTGCCTGGAGTGTAGGCGTAAGGGAGCAGTTCTTC. It yields the protein CAWSVGVREQFF.